This T cell receptor (beta chain) was profiled in a study of siplizumab effects on memory and regulatory T cells. Here immunoSEQ multiplex PCR was the method, and the copy in TCRdb shows in-frame clones only, minus some. The table lists more than 90,000 clones, around 94% of them singletons. Study conclusions and caveats: The alloresponse seemed to draw substantially on naive T cells, which appeared more diverse than memory cells. Alloreactive CD4+ clones that could be mapped were on average around 62% Treg-derived with siplizumab, against roughly 25% in controls. Suppression by proliferating Tregs derived from siplizumab cultures was not verified.

Comment on this clone: The antigen is undetermined.

The CDR3 runs 16 residues. Germline CDR1 and CDR2: MDHEN and SYDVKM. V dropped 5 bases and J dropped 5 bases, with 21 bases sitting between them. The TCR originated in a human donor in good health. Sequenced: non-Treg CD4+ T cells sorted from blood. V gene TRBV28 combines with J gene TRBJ1-1, with a weak D call TRBD1 (5 bases). CDR3 protein: CASSRRGRWEGTEAFF. The CDR3 DNA follows: TGTGCCAGCAGTCGCCGGGGGAGGTGGGAAGGAACTGAAGCTTTCTTT.